The clone carrying this T cell receptor (beta chain) occurred a few times. Its antigen is not known. The record originates from a study of Graves' ophthalmopathy and Graves' hyperthyroidism. Study in general: Prior to any treatment, peripheral blood was collected at the time of initial diagnosis. Study findings and constraints: The model forecast ophthalmopathy progression, reaching around 66% sensitivity and around 72% specificity.

Ophthalmopathic donors had moderate-to-severe activity, CAS ≥3 and NOSPECS ≥4, with disease that had lasted under 3 months. Germline-derived CDR1 and CDR2 are SEHNR and FQNEAQ (reference sequence). CDR3 length: 18 amino acids. V was clipped by 7 bases and J by 0 bases; unmatched bases: 14. RNA transcripts were the template, and TCR beta CDR3 regions were amplified from them. Second-round multiplex PCR followed a first-round RT-PCR using HTBI primers. From the multiplex PCR reads, TCRdb called clonotypes with MiXCR, one entry per CDR3 protein. The sample gives about 740,000 distinct CDR3 sequences, roughly 40% of which show up once; 40% to 55% is in the top ten.

The sequencing sample was made of peripheral blood. The V call is TRBV7-9, the J call TRBJ2-7; TRBD1 matches at 11 bases. The origin of this receptor is an adult man with Graves' ophthalmopathy. The CDR3 DNA reads TGTGCCAGCACCTTGACCGGGACAGGGGGGAGGACCTCCTACGAGCAGTACTTC. It yields the protein CASTLTGTGGRTSYEQYF.